This T cell receptor beta chain was captured in a study of blood T cell repertoires in COVID-19. Study context: Samples of COVID-19 (acute and convalescent) were obtained from the United States, Italy and Spain. PBMCs, B-cell-depleted T cells, or T cells were the source of the cDNA or gDNA that made up the material.

The CDR3 is 13 amino acids. V dropped 1 base and J dropped 0 bases, with 4 bases sitting between them. Germline lookup yields CDR1 SGHNT and CDR2 YYREEE (reference sequence). In the authors' workflow: Estimated nucleated cell counts came from reference gene primer amplification. Sequencing was performed with immunoSEQ multiplex PCR; in TCRdb, only in-frame clones are kept and a portion is missing. V, J and clone size are taken as reported in that table, and D and trimming were inferred from the DNA itself. The sample includes 210,000 or so clones, over 75% of them seen just once. The sequence was collected from a woman at least 80 years old with active or convalescent COVID-19. Sequencing input: peripheral blood. The J gene is TRBJ2-5, the V gene TRBV5-4; D gene unclear. CDR3 coding DNA: TGTGCCAGCAGCTTGAGCAACCAAGAGACCCAGTACTTC. This gives the protein CASSLSNQETQYF.